Listed below are T cell receptor beta chains from one sample, sequenced in a study of Graves' ophthalmopathy and Graves' hyperthyroidism. MiXCR, applied by TCRdb to the multiplex PCR reads, yields one record per CDR3 protein. The profile shows more than 300,000 distinct CDR3 sequences, 15% of them singletons. Sequenced input: peripheral blood. The receptors here all came from a woman aged 18-30 years with stable Graves' hyperthyroidism. The CDR3 runs from the conserved cysteine through the conserved F or W. The D gene is left open where the match is weak. Not every row has a clone size; where given, it reads once, few, many or a size class.

abundance	d_gene	j_gene	v_gene	CDR3nt	CDR3aa
NA	NA	TRBJ2-7	TRBV3-1	TGTGCCAGCAGCCACCAGGGGTACGAGCAGTACTTC	CASSHQGYEQYF
NA	TRBD1	TRBJ2-5	TRBV19	TGTGCCAGTAGTATGGTAGGGACAGGGGAGACCCAGTACTTC	CASSMVGTGETQYF
many	NA	TRBJ2-7	TRBV20-1	TGCAGTGCTAGAGGGGGACCCGACTACGAGCAGTACTTC	CSARGGPDYEQYF
many	NA	TRBJ2-2	TRBV6-2/TRBV6-3	TGTGCCAGCAGTTACGCACCGCCCGGGGAGCTGTTTTTT	CASSYAPPGELFF
NA	NA	TRBJ1-5	TRBV14	TGTGCCAACAGCCAAGATCTGGGGGGGCCCCAGCATTTT	CANSQDLGGPQHF
many	NA	TRBJ2-7	TRBV9	TGTGCCAGCAGCGTAGGGCAGGGAAACGAGCAGTACTTC	CASSVGQGNEQYF
many	TRBD1	TRBJ1-6	TRBV12-3/TRBV12-4	TGTGCCAGCAGAAACTCCGACAGGGACACTAGATCACCCCTCCACTTT	CASRNSDRDTRSPLHF
NA	NA	TRBJ1-1	TRBV27	TGTGCCAGCAGTCCCTGGTTCAGGGAATCGAACACTGAAGCTTTCTTT	CASSPWFRESNTEAFF
many	NA	TRBJ1-1	TRBV7-6	TGTGCCAGCAGCTTAGCACTGGGGACACAAGCTTTCTTT	CASSLALGTQAFF
many	TRBD2	TRBJ2-5	TRBV4-1	TGCGCCAGCAGCCAGAAACTAGCGGAAGAGACCCAGTACTTC	CASSQKLAEETQYF
few	NA	TRBJ1-2	TRBV6-2/TRBV6-3	TGTGCCAGCAGTTACTCGAGAGCCTTCGATGGCTACACCTTC	CASSYSRAFDGYTF
many	NA	TRBJ1-1	TRBV6-2/TRBV6-3	TGTGCCAGCAGTTACCTTCCGAACACTGAAGCTTTCTTT	CASSYLPNTEAFF
many	NA	TRBJ2-2	TRBV24-1	TGTGCCACCAGTAAGGGGGCGAACACCGGGGAGCTGTTTTTT	CATSKGANTGELFF
NA	NA	TRBJ1-1	TRBV30	TGTGCCTGGAGCGTAGGAGAAGCTTTCTTT	CAWSVGEAFF
NA	NA	TRBJ2-4	TRBV29-1	TGCAGCGTTGAGGGGAGGGGGTTTGGAAACATTAAGTACTTC	CSVEGRGFGNIKYF
many	NA	TRBJ2-2	TRBV15	TGTGCCACGAGGGGGGACACCGGGGAGCTGTTTTTT	CATRGDTGELFF
NA	NA	TRBJ1-2	TRBV12-3/TRBV12-4	TGTGCCAGCAGTTACGGGGCGAGGGAAGCAAACTATGGCTACACCTTC	CASSYGAREANYGYTF
many	TRBD1	TRBJ1-1	TRBV6-2/TRBV6-3	TGTGCCAGCAGTTACAGGACAGGGGATCCCAAGGCTGAAGCTTTCTTT	CASSYRTGDPKAEAFF
NA	NA	TRBJ1-2	TRBV6-4	TGTGCCAGCAGTGACGACGGGGCGAACTATGGCTACACCTTC	CASSDDGANYGYTF
many	NA	TRBJ1-1	TRBV12-3/TRBV12-4	TGTGCCAGCAGTTTAGCGCGGTCCAGGGCGAAAGCTTTCTTT	CASSLARSRAKAFF
many	NA	TRBJ2-2	TRBV9	TGTGCCAGCAGCGTAGCCCAAGGAGGGGGGGAGCTGTTTTTT	CASSVAQGGGELFF
many	TRBD1	TRBJ2-2	TRBV7-2	TGTGCCAGCAGTAAATCGGGGACAGCAGCGAACACCGGGGAGCTGTTTTTT	CASSKSGTAANTGELFF
NA	TRBD1	TRBJ2-2	TRBV7-9	TGTGCCAGCAGAAAGACAGGGGGCAACACCGGGGAGCTGTTTTTT	CASRKTGGNTGELFF
many	NA	TRBJ1-1	TRBV10-1	TGCGCCAGCACCCGGGACATTCGAGTTTTTGAAGCTTTCTTT	CASTRDIRVFEAFF